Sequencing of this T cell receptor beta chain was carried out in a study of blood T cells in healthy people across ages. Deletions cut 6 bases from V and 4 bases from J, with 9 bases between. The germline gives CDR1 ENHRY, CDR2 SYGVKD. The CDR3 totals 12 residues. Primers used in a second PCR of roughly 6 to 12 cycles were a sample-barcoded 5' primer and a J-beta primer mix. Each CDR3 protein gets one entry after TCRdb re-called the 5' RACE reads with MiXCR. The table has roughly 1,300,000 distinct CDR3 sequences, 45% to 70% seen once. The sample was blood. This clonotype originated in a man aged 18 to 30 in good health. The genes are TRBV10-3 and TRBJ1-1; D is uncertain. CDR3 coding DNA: TGTGCCATCAGAGGTCCGGCCACTGAAGCTTTCTTT. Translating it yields CAIRGPATEAFF.